These 23 T cell receptor beta chains were sequenced from one sample in a study of T cells in Graves' hyperthyroidism and ophthalmopathy. RNA transcripts provided the source from which TCR beta CDR3 regions were amplified. The primer set for the first-round RT-PCR of the TCR CDR3 was HTBI. One entry per CDR3 protein results from TCRdb running MiXCR on the multiplex PCR reads. Of some 250,000 distinct CDR3 sequences listed, roughly 15% are singletons. The specimen sequenced was blood. These receptors were taken from a woman aged 45-65 years with Graves' hyperthyroidism that later progressed to Graves' ophthalmopathy.

This clonotype appeared a few times. The CDR3 protein is CASSVTGISGNTIYF. The DNA of the CDR3 is TGTGCCAGCAGCGTCACAGGGATCTCTGGAAACACCATATATTTT. V is TRBV9 and J is TRBJ1-3; tentative D call: TRBD1 (6 bases). This CDR3 is 15 amino acids long. Trimming cost V 2 bases and J 0 bases, with 9 bases left between them. Looked up from germline, CDR1 is SGDLS and CDR2 is YYNGEE. The whole variable domain, remainder taken from reference TRBV9 and TRBJ1-3, is DSGVTQTPKHLITATGQRVTLRCSPRSGDLSVYWYQQSLDQGLQFLIQYYNGEERAKGNILERFSAQQFPDLHSELNLSSLELGDSALYFCASSVTGISGNTIYFGEGSWLTVV.

This clonotype was seen ten or more times. The DNA of the CDR3 is TGTGCCAGCCAAGAGGGGGCGAACACCGGGGAGCTGTTTTTT. Translation gives CASQEGANTGELFF. This chain links TRBV2 with TRBJ2-2; possible D gene TRBD1, 6 bases. CDR3 length equals 14 residues. Trimming stripped 8 bases from V and 0 bases from J, with 10 bases between. Germline V gives CDR1 SNHLY, CDR2 FYNNEI.

This clonotype was recorded at least ten times. The genes are TRBV6-1 and TRBJ2-1; 9 bases agree with TRBD2. V lost 5 bases and J lost 0; bases outside the gene matches: 5. There are 16 residues in the CDR3. CDR1 MNHNS and CDR2 SASEGT come from the germline V gene. In DNA form, the CDR3 reads TGTGCCAGCAGTTCCGAAGCGGGAGGCTCCTACAATGAGCAGTTCTTC. Its protein product is CASSSEAGGSYNEQFF.

This clonotype has only a few counts. This chain's CDR3 is CASSIGQGDEKLFF. CDR3 coding DNA: TGTGCCAGCAGCATAGGACAGGGGGATGAAAAACTGTTTTTT. This rearrangement joins TRBV7-9 to TRBJ1-4; 10 nucleotides line up with TRBD1. CDR1 is SEHNR, CDR2 FQNEAQ, per germline (reference sequence). The CDR3 sequence is 14 residues long. V gave up 5 bases and J gave up 6 bases; unmatched junction bases: 3.

The chain is built from TRBV11-3 and TRBJ1-2, with TRBD1 identical over 9 bases. This CDR3 has 15 residues. Germline loops: CDR1 SGHNT, CDR2 YENEEA. V lost 4 bases, J lost 6 bases, and 9 bases stayed unmatched. The CDR3 DNA is TGTGCCAGCAGCTCGTTTGGACAGGGGTTAGATGGCTACACCTTC. This gives the protein CASSSFGQGLDGYTF.

This clonotype was seen at least ten times. The V gene is TRBV20-1, the J gene TRBJ1-2; D is unclear. Germline lookup yields CDR1 DFQATT and CDR2 SNEGSKA (reference sequence). The CDR3 consists of 13 residues. Trimming took 3 bases from V and 8 from J, leaving 16 bases between them. CDR3 DNA sequence: TGCAGTGCTAGGGGATCAGGCGGATGGGGCTACACCTTC. Translating it yields CSARGSGGWGYTF.

This clonotype was observed at least ten times. The genes are TRBV7-3 and TRBJ2-7, with 9 bases lining up with TRBD2. The CDR3 has 14 residues. V shed 5 bases, J shed 3 bases, and the junction held 5 bases outside the gene matches. Germline CDR1 and CDR2: SGHTA and FQGTGA. CDR3 residues: CASSLGAGGYEQYF. The CDR3 DNA sequence: TGTGCCAGCAGCCTGGGAGCGGGAGGCTACGAGCAGTACTTC.

The table lists this clonotype with many counts. Written as DNA, the CDR3 is TGTGCCAGCAGTGGGGGTGGGACCTACGAGCAGTACTTC. Protein product: CASSGGGTYEQYF. The genes are TRBV27 and TRBJ2-7, with D tentatively TRBD1 or TRBD2 (5 bases each). V lost 5 bases, J lost 2 bases, and 10 bases lay in between. The CDR3 length is 13 residues. Germline V CDR1 and CDR2: MNHEY, SMNVEV (reference sequence).

Ten or more counts support this clonotype. This sequence joins TRBV19 and TRBJ2-1; D uncertain. The CDR3 runs to 12 residues. CDR1 and CDR2 (germline): LNHDA, SQIVND (reference sequence). The V end lost 5 bases, the J end lost 8 bases, and 10 bases lay between the germline ends. CDR3 nucleotide sequence: TGTGCCAGTAGTGACCGTGGGGATGAGCAGTTCTTC. Protein: CASSDRGDEQFF.

This clonotype showed up just a few times. The chain links TRBV20-1 to TRBJ1-3; 8 bases agree with TRBD1. V lost 2 bases and J lost 8; bases outside the gene matches: 11. This CDR3 region has 15 residues. The germline gives CDR1 DFQATT, CDR2 SNEGSKA (reference sequence). The CDR3, as DNA: TGCAGTGCTAGAATGGGGACAGGCCGGACGGACACCATATATTTT. Amino acids: CSARMGTGRTDTIYF.

This clonotype was counted ten times or more. The genes are TRBV24-1 and TRBJ2-1; D not resolved. In germline, CDR1 is KGHDR, CDR2 SFDVKD. This CDR3 has 15 amino acids. The V end was cut by 0 bases, the J end by 4 bases, with 9 bases between. CDR3 loop: CATSDLGQPYNEQFF. The DNA of the CDR3 is TGTGCCACCAGTGATTTGGGGCAGCCTTACAATGAGCAGTTCTTC.

The chain links TRBV19 to TRBJ1-2; 7 bases line up with TRBD1. The CDR3 loop spans 16 amino acids. Germline trimming cut 4 bases from V and 3 bases from J; bases unmatched to any gene: 11. Germline V gives CDR1 LNHDA, CDR2 SQIVND (reference sequence). Here the CDR3 DNA reads TGTGCCAGTAGTAGCTACTACAGGGGCGGCTACTATGGCTACACCTTC. It codes for CASSSYYRGGYYGYTF.

This clonotype has only a few counts. A read error is likely, as this CDR3 ends without the conserved phenylalanine or tryptophan. The J gene is TRBJ2-1, the V gene TRBV11-1; a weak D match, TRBD1 (6 bases). This CDR3 region has 15 residues. Germline loops: CDR1 SGHAT, CDR2 FQDESV (reference sequence). CDR3 sequence: CASSQQGISYNEQFL. DNA of the CDR3: TGCGCCAGCAGTCAACAGGGAATCTCCTACAATGAGCAGTTCCTC.

This clonotype was counted ten times or more. The CDR3 region has the DNA TGTGCCAGCAGTTTCCCGCCGGGACAGGGAAACACCGGGGAGCTGTTTTTT. As protein: CASSFPPGQGNTGELFF. V and J are TRBV28 and TRBJ2-2; 9 nucleotides line up with TRBD1. With 3 bases clipped from V and 2 bases from J, the junction kept 7 bases outside the gene matches. The CDR3 is made up of 17 amino acids. The germline CDR1 and CDR2 sequences are MDHEN and SYDVKM.

This clonotype was detected many times. The chain has TRBV5-8 and TRBJ1-2; TRBD1 might be the D (5 bases). CDR1 and CDR2 from the germline V gene are SGHTS and YDEGEE. Trimming took off 0 bases at V and 4 bases at J, with 10 bases between the two ends. The CDR3 loop spans 14 amino acids. The CDR3 sequence is CASSLVQDLYGYTF. The CDR3 DNA is TGTGCCAGCAGCTTGGTACAGGACCTCTATGGCTACACCTTC. The full variable domain, in which reference TRBV5-8 and TRBJ1-2 provide the parts outside the CDR3, is EAGVTQSPTHLIKTRGQQATLRCSPISGHTSVYWYQQALGLGLQFLLWYDEGEERNRGNFPPRFSGRQFPNYSSELNVNALELEDSALYLCASSLVQDLYGYTFGSGTRLTVV.

This clonotype was picked up many times. The chain links TRBV5-1 to TRBJ1-1; D not certain. V lost 3 bases, J lost 2 bases, and 11 bases lay in between. The germline CDR1 and CDR2 sequences are SGHRS and YFSETQ. CDR3 length: 14 residues. The CDR3 loop reads CASSSDGSNTEAFF. In DNA, the CDR3 is TGCGCCAGCAGCTCCGACGGATCCAACACTGAAGCTTTCTTT.

This clonotype came up many times. V usage is TRBV10-3 and J usage is TRBJ2-3; a weak D match, TRBD2 (5 bases). With 0 bases removed from V and 1 base from J, the gap between germline ends came to 11 bases. In germline, CDR1 is ENHRY, CDR2 SYGVKD. The CDR3 has 16 amino acids. CDR3 nucleotide sequence: TGTGCCATCAGTGAGTCCGGTGGGAGCGGCACAGATACGCAGTATTTT. Its translation is CAISESGGSGTDTQYF.

Many counts were recorded for this clonotype. V usage is TRBV3-1 and J usage is TRBJ2-3; perhaps TRBD2 as D (5 bases). Trimming cost V 4 bases and J 3 bases, with 17 bases left between them. Per the germline V gene, CDR1 is LGHDT and CDR2 is YNNKEL (reference sequence). The CDR3 contains 16 residues. CDR3 residues: CASSLTSGGSTDTQYF. The CDR3 DNA reads as TGTGCCAGCAGCCTAACCAGTGGAGGATCGACAGATACGCAGTATTTT.

This clonotype was recorded at least ten times. The DNA for the CDR3 is TGTGCCAGCAGCTTGAAGCTCGTAGCCACTGAAGCTTTCTTT. Its protein is CASSLKLVATEAFF. V is TRBV5-5 and J is TRBJ1-1; no clear D. V was clipped by 1 base and J by 4 bases, with 11 bases between them. Germline lookup yields CDR1 SGHKS and CDR2 YYEKEE (reference sequence). CDR3 length equals 14 residues.

At least ten counts were recorded for this clonotype. The rearrangement uses TRBV12-3 or TRBV12-4 and TRBJ2-4; D is unclear. The ends were cut back, 6 bases at V and 1 base at J, with 4 bases in the middle. This CDR3 is 12 amino acids long. The CDR3 DNA reads TGTGCCAGCAGGAATGCCAAAAACATTCAGTACTTC. Translating gives CASRNAKNIQYF.

This clonotype was counted ten times or more. This chain links TRBV30 with TRBJ2-7; TRBD2 aligns across 10 bases. From germline, CDR1 is GTSNPN and CDR2 SVGIG (reference sequence). The CDR3 covers 14 residues. V was pared by 1 base and J by 6 bases, with 6 bases of the junction left unmatched. The CDR3 DNA reads as TGTGCCTGGAGTGGCGTAGCGGGAGGATCCGAGCAGTACTTC. Its translation is CAWSGVAGGSEQYF.

CDR3 sequence: CASSEGQRNSPLHF. CDR3 nucleotides: TGTGCCAGCAGTGAAGGGCAGCGCAATTCACCCCTCCACTTT. The genes are TRBV25-1 and TRBJ1-6; no firm D call. Germline V gene sequence: CDR1 MGHDK, CDR2 SYGVNS. This CDR3 spans 14 amino acids. V was pared by 2 bases and J by 7 bases, with 9 bases between.

This clonotype showed up many times. This chain uses TRBV11-3 with TRBJ2-1; 10 bases fit TRBD2. The J segment lost 7 bases and the V segment lost 2 bases, leaving 8 bases of the junction unmatched. Germline assignment: CDR1 SGHNT and CDR2 YENEEA. The CDR3 is 16 amino acids. The CDR3 DNA follows: TGTGCCAGCAGCTTAAATCCCAGCGGGAGGGGGAATGAGCAGTTCTTC. Its protein product is CASSLNPSGRGNEQFF.